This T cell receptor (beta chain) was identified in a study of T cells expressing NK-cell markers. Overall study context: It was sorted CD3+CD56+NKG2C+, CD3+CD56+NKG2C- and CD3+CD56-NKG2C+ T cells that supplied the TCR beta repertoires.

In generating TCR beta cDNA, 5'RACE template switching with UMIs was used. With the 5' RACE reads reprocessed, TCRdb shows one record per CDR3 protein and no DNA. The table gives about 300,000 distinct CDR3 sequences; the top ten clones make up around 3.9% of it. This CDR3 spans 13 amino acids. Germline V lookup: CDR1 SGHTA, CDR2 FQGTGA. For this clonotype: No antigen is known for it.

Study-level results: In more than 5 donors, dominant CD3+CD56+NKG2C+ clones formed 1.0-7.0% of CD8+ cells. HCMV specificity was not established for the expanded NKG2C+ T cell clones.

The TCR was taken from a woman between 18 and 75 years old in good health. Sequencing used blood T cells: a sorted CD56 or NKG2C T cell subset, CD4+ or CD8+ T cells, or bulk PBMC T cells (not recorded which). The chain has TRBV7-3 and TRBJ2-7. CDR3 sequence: CASSKGSPYEQYF.